Included here is one TCR beta chain sequence, with context. The data originate from a study of blood T cell repertoires in COVID-19. Study at large: Acute and convalescent COVID-19 specimens originated in the United States, Italy and Spain.

Per the study methods: Reference gene primer amplification in the assay estimated nucleated cell counts. Libraries were prepared by immunoSEQ multiplex PCR; TCRdb keeps only in-frame clonotypes and omits some of them. D and trimming were read from the DNA, whereas the V and J calls and clone size are those reported in that table. The profile shows 72,000 or so clones, around 92% of them singletons. There are 16 residues in the CDR3. Looked up from germline, CDR1 is LGHDT and CDR2 is YNNKEL (reference sequence). V dropped 4 bases and J dropped 4 bases, with 16 bases sitting between them. V gene TRBV3-1 (or the pseudogene TRBV3-2) combines with J gene TRBJ2-2; D not certain. The source of this sequence is a man aged 55-75 years with acute or convalescent COVID-19. The sequenced material came from peripheral blood. In nucleotides, the CDR3 is TGTGCCAGCAGCCCTGAGGAGATTCGAGGCACCGGGGAGCTGTTTTTT. Translated: CASSPEEIRGTGELFF.